This T cell receptor (beta chain) was profiled in a study of T cell responses to AZD1222 COVID-19 vaccine. The overall study: Pooled in the analysis were second doses at about 4 or about 12 weeks.

TCRdb's table, derived via immunoSEQ multiplex PCR, lists solely in-frame clones and lacks some. Found here are over 85,000 clones, roughly four fifths of them singletons; the top ten hold 4% to 5%. Study-level results: Only five or six individuals given AZD1222 were seropositive at baseline. Samples come after the peak T cell response, not at day 14. Females made up more of the donors, who were largely white British, and clonal diversity may have come out too low.

Per germline, CDR1 MNHEY and CDR2 SMNVEV (reference sequence). The V gene lost 6 bases and the J gene lost 3 bases, with 12 bases spanning the gap. The CDR3 is made up of 14 amino acids. Concerning this clone itself: The antigen remains unidentified.

Material: peripheral blood, obtained on day 0 of AZD1222 vaccination. The receptor was isolated from an adult in good health. The rearrangement links TRBV27 to TRBJ1-5, with D possibly TRBD1 on 5 matching bases. This chain's CDR3 is CASRPRGDNQPQHF. The CDR3 nucleotides are TGTGCCAGCAGACCCAGAGGGGACAATCAGCCCCAGCATTTT.